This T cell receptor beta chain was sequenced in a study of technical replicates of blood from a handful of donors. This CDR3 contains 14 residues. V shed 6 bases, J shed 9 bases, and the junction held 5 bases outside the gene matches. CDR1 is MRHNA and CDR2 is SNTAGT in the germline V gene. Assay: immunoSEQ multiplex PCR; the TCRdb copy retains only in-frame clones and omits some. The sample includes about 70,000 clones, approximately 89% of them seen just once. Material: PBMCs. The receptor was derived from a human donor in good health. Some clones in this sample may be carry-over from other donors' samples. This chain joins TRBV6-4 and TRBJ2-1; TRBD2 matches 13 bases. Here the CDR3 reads CASRGLAGSGEQFF. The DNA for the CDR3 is TGTGCCAGCAGGGGACTAGCGGGGTCGGGTGAGCAGTTCTTC.